The 26 T cell receptor beta chains reported below all come from one sample, sequenced in a study of cytomegalovirus exposure and HLA in healthy donors. A multiplex PCR was run with 60 Vbeta primers and 13 Jbeta primers. Here immunoSEQ multiplex PCR was the method, and the copy in TCRdb shows in-frame clones only, minus some. The sample has 120,000 to 150,000 clones; approximately 80% are singletons. Sequenced input: PBMCs. The receptors originated from a man aged 18 to 29 in good health and CMV-seronegative.

This rearrangement joins TRBV28 to TRBJ2-7, with D tentatively TRBD1 (6 bases). The CDR3 runs to 14 residues. From germline, CDR1 is MDHEN and CDR2 SYDVKM. V lost 5 bases and J lost 2, with 13 bases in between. CDR3 DNA: TGTGCCAGCAGTGGGGGCGGCCCCCCCTACGAGCAGTACTTC. Translating it yields CASSGGGPPYEQYF.

The chain combines TRBV30 with TRBJ2-7, with a tentative D call TRBD1 (6 bases). CDR1 is GTSNPN and CDR2 is SVGIG in the germline V gene (reference sequence). CDR3 length: 13 amino acids. V lost 3 bases to trimming and J lost 6 bases, with 15 bases between them. The CDR3 reads CAWSNGQGSEQYF. The CDR3 coding sequence is TGTGCCTGGAGCAATGGGCAGGGGAGCGAGCAGTACTTC.

V gene TRBV7-9 combines with J gene TRBJ1-4; a weak D match, TRBD1 (5 bases). The V end lost 1 base, the J end lost 4 bases, and 10 bases lay between the germline ends. The CDR3 consists of 15 residues. The V gene's germline CDR1 is SEHNR and CDR2 FQNEAQ (reference sequence). The CDR3: CASSLDPGVNEKLFF. The CDR3 DNA follows: TGTGCCAGCAGCTTAGACCCGGGGGTTAATGAAAAACTGTTTTTT.

This sequence joins TRBV5-6 and TRBJ1-3; tentatively, D is TRBD1 (6 bases). This CDR3 has 13 residues. Germline CDR1 is SGHDT and CDR2 is YYEEEE. CDR3 residues: CPGKGDSGNTIYF. The DNA for the CDR3 is TGTCCCGGAAAGGGGGACTCTGGAAACACCATATATTTT.

This rearrangement joins TRBV29-1 to TRBJ1-4; 11 nucleotides line up with TRBD1. The CDR3 totals 13 residues. The V gene's germline CDR1 is SQVTM and CDR2 ANQGSEA. The V segment lost 6 bases and the J segment 8 bases; nucleotides outside the gene matches: 5. The CDR3 DNA sequence: TGCAGCGTCAGGACAGGGGGCCGGGAAAAACTGTTTTTT. This gives the protein CSVRTGGREKLFF.

This chain joins TRBV4-2 and TRBJ1-2, with TRBD1 matching 9 bases. V lost 1 base and J lost 8; bases outside the gene matches: 8. In germline, CDR1 is LGHNA, CDR2 YNFKEQ. The CDR3 spans 15 residues. The CDR3 DNA sequence: TGTGCCAGCAGCCAAGGAGGGACAGGGCCATGGGGCTACACCTTC. The encoded protein is CASSQGGTGPWGYTF.

This clone was seen only once. One end of the junction fails to match germline, which may point to a read error. The rearrangement links TRBV28 to TRBJ2-5, with D unresolved. CDR1 is MDHEN, CDR2 SYDVKM, per germline. This CDR3 contains 12 residues. CDR3 sequence: CASSSLPVTQDF. CDR3 in DNA: TGTGCCAGCAGTTCCCTTCCCGTGACCCAGGACTTC.

V is TRBV4-1 and J is TRBJ1-1; D uncertain. CDR1 is MGHRA, CDR2 YSYEKL, per germline. The CDR3 is 13 amino acids. V lost 2 bases to trimming and J lost 4 bases, with 8 bases between them. DNA for the CDR3: TGCGCCAGCAGCCAACAGGATAGCACTGAAGCTTTCTTT. This translates into CASSQQDSTEAFF.

The V and J genes are TRBV9 and TRBJ1-1, with D perhaps TRBD1 (6 bases). This CDR3 has 14 residues. Trimming removed 10 bases at V and 4 bases at J, with 20 bases between. The germline V gene encodes CDR1 SGDLS and CDR2 YYNGEE. The CDR3 sequence: CAGSPAGVVTEAFF. The CDR3 DNA reads TGTGCCGGAAGCCCGGCAGGGGTGGTCACTGAAGCTTTCTTT. Full variable domain (rest looked up from reference TRBV9 and TRBJ1-1): DSGVTQTPKHLITATGQRVTLRCSPRSGDLSVYWYQQSLDQGLQFLIQYYNGEERAKGNILERFSAQQFPDLHSELNLSSLELGDSALYFCAGSPAGVVTEAFFGQGTRLTVV.

The rearrangement links TRBV19 to TRBJ1-5, with 8 bases aligning to TRBD1. This CDR3 region has 14 residues. V lost 2 bases to trimming and J lost 9 bases; unmatched junction nucleotides: 6. Germline assignment: CDR1 LNHDA and CDR2 SQIVND (reference sequence). As DNA, the CDR3 is TGTGCCAGTAGTATACAGGGGGCTGGGTTGCCCCAGCATTTT. It translates to CASSIQGAGLPQHF.

The gene calls are TRBV6-5 and TRBJ2-3, with a tentative D call TRBD2 (6 bases). Germline CDR1 is MNHEY and CDR2 is SVGAGI. The CDR3 loop spans 15 amino acids. Deletions cut 6 bases from V and 2 bases from J, with 15 bases between. The CDR3 nucleotides are TGTGCCAGCAGGGATGTAGGGCGGGACACAGATACGCAGTATTTT. Amino acid sequence: CASRDVGRDTDTQYF.

This chain uses TRBV5-8 with TRBJ2-5, with 10 bases aligning to TRBD1. V trimming: 4 bases; J trimming: 2 bases; junction bases outside the gene matches: 5. Germline-derived CDR1 and CDR2 are SGHTS and YDEGEE. This CDR3 has 15 residues. The CDR3 region has the DNA TGTGCCAGCAGCCCTGGACAGGGGGTGCAAGAGACCCAGTACTTC. Its protein is CASSPGQGVQETQYF.

This clone was picked up a small number of times. The chain is built from TRBV27 and TRBJ2-7; 14 nucleotides line up with TRBD2. The germline gives CDR1 MNHEY, CDR2 SMNVEV (reference sequence). The CDR3 is 14 residues long. V lost 6 bases and J lost 3; bases outside the gene matches: 1. CDR3 in amino acids: CASRGLAGGYEQYF. The CDR3, as DNA: TGTGCCAGCAGAGGACTAGCGGGGGGCTACGAGCAGTACTTC.

The J gene is TRBJ2-2, the V gene TRBV28; 12 bases map to TRBD2. Per the germline V gene, CDR1 is MDHEN and CDR2 is SYDVKM. The CDR3 extends over 18 amino acids. Losses at the gene ends were 4 bases for V and 4 bases for J; bases not matched to a gene: 10. CDR3 amino acids: CASSSFASGRGRTGELFF. The CDR3 DNA follows: TGTGCCAGCAGTTCCTTCGCTAGCGGGAGGGGACGCACCGGGGAGCTGTTTTTT.

This clone was seen a single time. This chain uses TRBV6-6 with TRBJ1-4; D is unclear. This CDR3 comprises 13 residues. Trimming removed 2 bases from V and 10 bases from J, with 11 bases in between. Germline-derived CDR1 and CDR2 are MNHNY and SVGAGI (reference sequence). This CDR3 is CASSYEAPTKLFF. For the CDR3, the DNA is TGTGCCAGCAGTTACGAGGCGCCGACAAAACTGTTTTTT.

The chain is built from TRBV5-1 and TRBJ2-1; TRBD1 matches at 8 bases. The CDR3 extends over 14 amino acids. Germline V gene lookup returns CDR1 SGHRS and CDR2 YFSETQ. V trimming: 2 bases; J trimming: 8 bases; junction bases outside the gene matches: 6. CDR3 in amino acids: CASSFLSGGHEQFF. The CDR3 bases are TGCGCCAGCAGCTTTTTGTCAGGGGGCCATGAGCAGTTCTTC.

In its sample, this clone was seen a few times. The rearrangement uses TRBV6-1 and TRBJ2-7; D is possibly TRBD1 (6 bases). Per the germline V gene, CDR1 is MNHNS and CDR2 is SASEGT. The CDR3 consists of 13 residues. Trimming left V 3 bases short and J 5 bases short, with 11 bases between. The CDR3 DNA reads as TGTGCCAGCAGTGACAGGGGACGGGACGAGCAGTACTTC. Residues: CASSDRGRDEQYF.

J is TRBJ1-5 and V is TRBV30; 8 bases map to TRBD1. The CDR3 loop spans 14 amino acids. Germline V gene lookup returns CDR1 GTSNPN and CDR2 SVGIG (reference sequence). V trimming: 2 bases; J trimming: 6 bases; junction bases outside the gene matches: 6. CDR3 in amino acids: CAWSPGGFIQPQHF. In nucleotides, the CDR3 is TGTGCCTGGAGTCCAGGGGGCTTTATTCAGCCCCAGCATTTT.

This sequence joins TRBV6-5 and TRBJ2-1; D ambiguous. V was trimmed by 4 bases and J by 8 bases, leaving 6 bases between them. The CDR3 length is 11 residues. Germline CDR1 MNHEY, CDR2 SVGAGI. CDR3 in amino acids: CASSSSDEQFF. CDR3 nucleotide sequence: TGTGCCAGCAGTTCTTCAGATGAGCAGTTCTTC.

The J gene is TRBJ1-5, the V gene TRBV6-1; TRBD1 aligns across 8 bases. CDR1 MNHNS and CDR2 SASEGT come from the germline V gene. The CDR3 totals 13 residues. V trimming: 7 bases; J trimming: 5 bases; junction bases outside the gene matches: 4. The CDR3 DNA follows: TGTGCCAGCATCAGGGGGCAGTATCAGCCCCAGCATTTT. It translates to CASIRGQYQPQHF.

V is TRBV19 and J is TRBJ2-5, with TRBD1 matching over 7 bases. The ends lost 5 bases at V and 0 bases at J; junction bases unmatched: 3. This CDR3 is built from 14 residues. Per germline, CDR1 LNHDA and CDR2 SQIVND (reference sequence). The CDR3 is CASSPTGNQETQYF. The CDR3 DNA reads as TGTGCCAGTAGTCCGACAGGGAACCAAGAGACCCAGTACTTC.

The gene calls are TRBV10-3 and TRBJ2-7, with TRBD1 matching over 10 bases. CDR1 is ENHRY and CDR2 is SYGVKD in the germline V gene. V shed 6 bases, J shed 5 bases, and the junction held 7 bases outside the gene matches. The CDR3 is 14 amino acids. The CDR3 coding sequence is TGTGCCATCAGCCCAGACAGGGGGCAAAACGAGCAGTACTTC. As protein: CAISPDRGQNEQYF.

This chain uses TRBV7-3 with TRBJ2-3, with 9 bases matching TRBD1. V was pared by 8 bases and J by 6 bases, with 6 bases of the junction left unmatched. CDR3 length: 13 residues. Per the germline V gene, CDR1 is SGHTA and CDR2 is FQGTGA. The CDR3 DNA is TGTGCCAGCGCCGGGACAGGGCATGATACGCAGTATTTT. Translated: CASAGTGHDTQYF.

The chain employs TRBV7-8 and TRBJ1-1; D might be TRBD1 (6 bases). Trimming removed 4 bases at V and 4 bases at J, with 13 bases between. Germline V gene sequence: CDR1 SGHVS, CDR2 FQNEAQ. The CDR3 length is 14 residues. As DNA, the CDR3 is TGTGCCAGCAGCTCCTGGACAGCCGGCACTGAAGCTTTCTTT. It specifies CASSSWTAGTEAFF.

CDR3 region: CASSTGGTSAFF. CDR3 bases: TGTGCCAGCAGCACCGGAGGGACTTCAGCTTTCTTT. This chain joins TRBV5-6 and TRBJ1-1, with D perhaps TRBD1 (5 bases). CDR1 SGHDT and CDR2 YYEEEE come from the germline V gene. This CDR3 contains 12 residues. The V end was cut by 4 bases, the J end by 10 bases, with 14 bases between.

The genes are TRBV11-3 and TRBJ2-7; TRBD1 might be the D (6 bases). CDR3 length equals 14 residues. Germline V gene lookup returns CDR1 SGHNT and CDR2 YENEEA. Trimming shortened V by 5 bases and J by 0 bases, and 11 bases separated the two germline ends. The CDR3 DNA follows: TGTGCCAGCAGCGCACAGGGCCTCTCCTACGAGCAGTACTTC. It is translated as CASSAQGLSYEQYF.